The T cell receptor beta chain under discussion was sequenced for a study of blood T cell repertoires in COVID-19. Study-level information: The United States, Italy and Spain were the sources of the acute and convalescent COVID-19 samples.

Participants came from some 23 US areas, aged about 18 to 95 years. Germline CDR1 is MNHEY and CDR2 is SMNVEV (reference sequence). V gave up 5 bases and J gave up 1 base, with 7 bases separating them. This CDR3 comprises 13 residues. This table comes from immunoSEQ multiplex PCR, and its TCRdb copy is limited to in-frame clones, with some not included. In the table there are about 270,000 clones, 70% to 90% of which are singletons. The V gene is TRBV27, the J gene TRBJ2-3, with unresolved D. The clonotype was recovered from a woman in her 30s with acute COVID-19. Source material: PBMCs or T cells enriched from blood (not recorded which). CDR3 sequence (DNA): TGTGCCAGCAGTGCGGTGGGCACAGATACGCAGTATTTT. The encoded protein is CASSAVGTDTQYF.